This T cell receptor beta chain was identified during a study of T cells after somatic rescue of genetic block. V lost 3 bases, J lost 4 bases, and 5 bases stayed unmatched. Germline V gives CDR1 SGHAT, CDR2 FQNNGV. CDR3 length: 15 residues. The repertoire was sequenced with immunoSEQ multiplex PCR; TCRdb's copy has only in-frame clones and lacks some. The sample lists about 110,000 clones, 90% to 95% seen once, with about 1.5% in the top ten. Material for sequencing was peripheral blood mononuclear cells (PBMCs). The receptor was isolated from a young woman. The chain uses TRBV11-2 and TRBJ2-1, with 8 bases aligning to TRBD1. The CDR3 region is CASSFQGAMYNEQFF. The CDR3 region has the DNA TGTGCCAGCAGCTTCCAGGGGGCAATGTACAATGAGCAGTTCTTC.